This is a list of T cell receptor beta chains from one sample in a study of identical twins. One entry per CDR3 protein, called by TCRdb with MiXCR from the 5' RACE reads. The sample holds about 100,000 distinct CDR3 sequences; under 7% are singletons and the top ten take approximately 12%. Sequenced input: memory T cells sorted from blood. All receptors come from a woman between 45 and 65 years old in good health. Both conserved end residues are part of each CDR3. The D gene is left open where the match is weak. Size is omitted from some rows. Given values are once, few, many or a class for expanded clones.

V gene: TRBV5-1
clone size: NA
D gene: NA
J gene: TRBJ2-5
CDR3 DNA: TGCGCCAGCAGCTTGAACGCTGGGGGAGAAGAGACCCAGTACTTC
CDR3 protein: CASSLNAGGEETQYF

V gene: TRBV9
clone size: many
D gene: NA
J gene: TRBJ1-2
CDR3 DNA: TGTGCCAGCAGCCCACGACAGGCACTCTATGGCTACACCTTC
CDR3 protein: CASSPRQALYGYTF

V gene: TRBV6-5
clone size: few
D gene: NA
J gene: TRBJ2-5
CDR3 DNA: TGTGCCAGCCGCCCCGACTACCAAGAGACCCAGTACTTC
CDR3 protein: CASRPDYQETQYF

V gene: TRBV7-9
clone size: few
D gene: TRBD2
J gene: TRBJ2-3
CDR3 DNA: TGTGCCAGCAGCTTAGGGTCGGCGGGAGTAGGAGATACGCAGTATTTT
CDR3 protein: CASSLGSAGVGDTQYF

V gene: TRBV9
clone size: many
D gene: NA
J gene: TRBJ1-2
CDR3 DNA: TGTGCCAGCAGCGTGGGGGGAGAAGGCTACACCTTC
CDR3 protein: CASSVGGEGYTF

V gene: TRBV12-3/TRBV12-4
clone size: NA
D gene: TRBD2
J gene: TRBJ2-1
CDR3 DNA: TGTGCCAGCAGTTCGGGACTAGCGGAGCAGTTCTTC
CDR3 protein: CASSSGLAEQFF

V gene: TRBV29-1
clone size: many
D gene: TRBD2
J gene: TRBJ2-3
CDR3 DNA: TGCAGCGTTGCTGAGGGAGGGCTCACAGATACGCAGTATTTT
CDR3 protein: CSVAEGGLTDTQYF

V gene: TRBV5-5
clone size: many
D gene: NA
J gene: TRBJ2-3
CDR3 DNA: TGTGCCAGCAGCCGACCGGACTATCGTACGCAGTATTTT
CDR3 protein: CASSRPDYRTQYF

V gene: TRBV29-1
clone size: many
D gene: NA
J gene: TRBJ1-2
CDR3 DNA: TGCAGCGTTGTGGGGGACAAAGGAGGCTACACCTTC
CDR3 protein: CSVVGDKGGYTF

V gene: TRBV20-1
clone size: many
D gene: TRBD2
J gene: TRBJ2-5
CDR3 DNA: TGCAGTGCTAGAGATATCCGACTAGCGGGAGGGCCGGAGACCCAGTACTTC
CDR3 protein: CSARDIRLAGGPETQYF

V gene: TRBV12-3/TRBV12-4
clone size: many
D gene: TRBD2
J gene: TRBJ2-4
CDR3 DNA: TGTGCCAGCACTCGGGAGGAAACCAAAAACATTCAGTACTTC
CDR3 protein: CASTREETKNIQYF

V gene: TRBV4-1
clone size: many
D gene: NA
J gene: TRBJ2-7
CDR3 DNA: TGCGCCAGCAGCCATCCGGGTAGGGGGGTCTACGAGCAGTACTTC
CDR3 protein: CASSHPGRGVYEQYF

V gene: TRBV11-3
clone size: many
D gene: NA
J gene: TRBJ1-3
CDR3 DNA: TGTGCCAGCAGCCCGAGACTTGGAAACACCATATATTTT
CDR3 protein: CASSPRLGNTIYF

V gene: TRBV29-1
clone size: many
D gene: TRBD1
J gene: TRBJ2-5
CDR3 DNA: TGCAGCGTTGTTAGGGGGGGGACAGGGGCCCAAGAGACCCAGTACTTC
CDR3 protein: CSVVRGGTGAQETQYF

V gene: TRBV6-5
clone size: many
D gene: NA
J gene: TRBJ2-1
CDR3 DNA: TGTGCCAGCCTGTCGACTAGGCGGGGTGAGCAGTTCTTC
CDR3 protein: CASLSTRRGEQFF

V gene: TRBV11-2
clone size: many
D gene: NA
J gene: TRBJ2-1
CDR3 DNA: TGTGCCAGCAGCTTACAGGGAGGGGGGGATGAGCAGTTCTTC
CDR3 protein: CASSLQGGGDEQFF

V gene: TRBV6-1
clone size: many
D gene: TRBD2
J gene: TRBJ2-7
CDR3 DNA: TGTGCCAGCCAACCTCTAGCGGGGAGCTCCTACGAGCAGTACTTC
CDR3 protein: CASQPLAGSSYEQYF

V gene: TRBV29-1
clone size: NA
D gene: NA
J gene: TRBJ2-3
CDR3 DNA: TGCAGCGTTGAACCGGGGCCGGATACGCAGTATTTT
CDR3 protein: CSVEPGPDTQYF

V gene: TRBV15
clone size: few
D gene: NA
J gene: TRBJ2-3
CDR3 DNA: TGTGCCACCAGCAGAGATAGGATAGAAGTGGGAGATACGCAGTATTTT
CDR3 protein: CATSRDRIEVGDTQYF

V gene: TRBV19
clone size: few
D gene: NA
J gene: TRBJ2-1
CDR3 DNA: TGTGCCAGTAGTATTGTCCGGGACAATGAGCAGTTCTTC
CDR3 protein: CASSIVRDNEQFF

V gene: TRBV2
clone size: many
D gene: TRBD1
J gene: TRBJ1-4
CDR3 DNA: TGTGCCAGCAGACGGGACACAGGGGGTCAAAATGAAAAACTGTTTTTT
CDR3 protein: CASRRDTGGQNEKLFF

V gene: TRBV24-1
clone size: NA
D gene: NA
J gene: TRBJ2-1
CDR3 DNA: TGTGCCACCAGTGATTTCGGGACTTCGGGGAATGAGCGGTTCTTC
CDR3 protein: CATSDFGTSGNERFF

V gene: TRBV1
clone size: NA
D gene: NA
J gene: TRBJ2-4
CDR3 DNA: TGCACCAGCAGCCATCCGGGACTAGGATCCAAAAACATTCAGTACTTC
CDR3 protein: CTSSHPGLGSKNIQYF

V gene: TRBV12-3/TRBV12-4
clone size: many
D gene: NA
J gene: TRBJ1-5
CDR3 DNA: TGTGCCAGCAGTCCTCCGGGGAGAGGACAGCCCCAGCATTTT
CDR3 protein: CASSPPGRGQPQHF

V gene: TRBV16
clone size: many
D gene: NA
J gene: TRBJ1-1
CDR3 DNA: TGTGCCAGCAGCCAATCGTCCGGGGGTGCTTTCTTT
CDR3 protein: CASSQSSGGAFF

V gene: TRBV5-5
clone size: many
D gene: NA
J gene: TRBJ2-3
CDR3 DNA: TGTGCCAGCAGCTCCACGAGCACAGATACGCAGTATTTT
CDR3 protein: CASSSTSTDTQYF

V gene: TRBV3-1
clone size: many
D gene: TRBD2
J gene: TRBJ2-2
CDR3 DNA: TGTGCCAGCAGCCAAACTAGCGGGATGAACACCGGGGAGCTGTTTTTT
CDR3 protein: CASSQTSGMNTGELFF

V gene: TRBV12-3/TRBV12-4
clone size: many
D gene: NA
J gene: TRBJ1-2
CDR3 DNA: TGTGCCAGCGCCTTCAGGGTCGGTGGCTACACCTTC
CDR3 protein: CASAFRVGGYTF

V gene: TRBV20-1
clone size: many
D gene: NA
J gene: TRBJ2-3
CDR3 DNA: TGCAGTGCTAGAGATCCCCGGCGGAGCACAGATACGCAGTATTTT
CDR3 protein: CSARDPRRSTDTQYF

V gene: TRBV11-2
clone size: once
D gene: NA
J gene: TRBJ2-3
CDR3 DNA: TGTGCCAGCAGCTTAGAGGGCCGGGGAAGCACAGATACGCAGTATTTT
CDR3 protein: CASSLEGRGSTDTQYF

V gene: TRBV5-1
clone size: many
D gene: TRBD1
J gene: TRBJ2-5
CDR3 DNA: TGCGCCAGCAGCTCCCAGACAGGGGGCGAAGAGACCCAGTACTTC
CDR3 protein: CASSSQTGGEETQYF

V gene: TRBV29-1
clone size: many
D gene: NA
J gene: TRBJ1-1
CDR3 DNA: TGCAGCGTCCGTCAGTCGGGCCGGGAAGCTTTCTTT
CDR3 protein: CSVRQSGREAFF

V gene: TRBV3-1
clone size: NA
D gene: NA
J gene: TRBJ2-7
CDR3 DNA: TGTGCCAGCAGCCATGACGGGGTGGCGCTCGAGCAGTACTTC
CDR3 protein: CASSHDGVALEQYF

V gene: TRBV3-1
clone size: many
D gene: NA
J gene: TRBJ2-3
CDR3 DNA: TGTGCCAGCAGCCCGGGACCGAACACAGATACGCAGTATTTT
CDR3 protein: CASSPGPNTDTQYF

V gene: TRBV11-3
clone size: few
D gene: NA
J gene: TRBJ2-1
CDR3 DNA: TGTGCCAGCAGCCCTGTTGGGAGGACCTACAATGAGCAGTTCTTC
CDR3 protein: CASSPVGRTYNEQFF

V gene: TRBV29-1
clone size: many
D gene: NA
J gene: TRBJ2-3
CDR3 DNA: TGCAGCGTGCGCAGGGGAAATACGCAGTATTTT
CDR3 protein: CSVRRGNTQYF

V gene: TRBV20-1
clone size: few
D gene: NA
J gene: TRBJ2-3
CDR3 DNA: TGCAGTGCTAGAGATACGGGTGGAGGTCTTACGCAGTATTTT
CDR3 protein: CSARDTGGGLTQYF

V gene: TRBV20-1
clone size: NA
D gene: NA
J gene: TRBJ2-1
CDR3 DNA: TGCAGTGCTAGAGACCCGCAGGGAAGCTCCTACAATGAGCAGTTCTTC
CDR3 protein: CSARDPQGSSYNEQFF

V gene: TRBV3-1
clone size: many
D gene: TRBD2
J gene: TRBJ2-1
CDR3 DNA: TGTGCCAGCAGCCGAACCACCGGGGGACTAGCGGGAGTTTATGAGCAGTTCTTC
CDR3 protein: CASSRTTGGLAGVYEQFF

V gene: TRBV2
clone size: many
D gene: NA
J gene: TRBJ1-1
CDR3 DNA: TGTGCCAGCAGTGCGGGGGACTTCGACACTGAAGCTTTCTTT
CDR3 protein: CASSAGDFDTEAFF

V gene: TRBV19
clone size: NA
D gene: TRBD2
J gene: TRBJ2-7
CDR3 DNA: TGTGCCAGTAGCTGGAGACTAGCGGGAGGGCCTGGAGGCGAGCAGTACTTC
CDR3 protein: CASSWRLAGGPGGEQYF

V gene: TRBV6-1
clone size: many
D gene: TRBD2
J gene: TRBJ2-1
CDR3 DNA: TGTGCCAGCAGTGAAAACCTAGCGGGAGGCGGGAATGAGCAGTTCTTC
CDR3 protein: CASSENLAGGGNEQFF

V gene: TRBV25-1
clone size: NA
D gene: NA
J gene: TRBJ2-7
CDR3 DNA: TGTGCCAGCACCTCGCGGGAACCCTACGAGCAGTACTTC
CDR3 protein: CASTSREPYEQYF